Following are 2 T cell receptor beta chains from one sample sequenced in a study of blood T cell repertoires in COVID-19. TCRdb's copy holds only in-frame clones and misses some; the assay was immunoSEQ multiplex PCR. The table lists about 370,000 clones, about 89% of them singletons. Input material: peripheral blood. These TCRs come from a woman in her twenties or thirties with COVID-19, enrolled during active disease.

The rearrangement joins TRBV6-5 to TRBJ2-6; D is uncertain. The CDR3 sequence is 14 residues long. Trimming took off 7 bases at V and 0 bases at J, with 7 bases between the two ends. Germline V gene lookup returns CDR1 MNHEY and CDR2 SVGAGI. CDR3 in amino acids: CASNWSSGANVLTF. The DNA for the CDR3 is TGTGCCAGCAACTGGAGCTCTGGGGCCAACGTCCTGACTTTC.

V usage is TRBV28 and J usage is TRBJ2-2; TRBD2 might be the D (5 bases). The V and J ends lost 2 bases and 6 bases respectively, with 13 bases between them. This CDR3 has 15 residues. From germline, CDR1 is MDHEN and CDR2 SYDVKM. CDR3 sequence reads: CASSLPGSGAGELFF. DNA for the CDR3: TGTGCCAGCAGTTTACCGGGGAGTGGGGCCGGGGAGCTGTTTTTT. Full variable domain (outside the CDR3, taken from reference TRBV28 and TRBJ2-2): DVKVTQSSRYLVKRTGEKVFLECVQDMDHENMFWYRQDPGLGLRLIYFSYDVKMKEKGDIPEGYSVSREKKERFSLILESASTNQTSMYLCASSLPGSGAGELFFGEGSRLTVL.